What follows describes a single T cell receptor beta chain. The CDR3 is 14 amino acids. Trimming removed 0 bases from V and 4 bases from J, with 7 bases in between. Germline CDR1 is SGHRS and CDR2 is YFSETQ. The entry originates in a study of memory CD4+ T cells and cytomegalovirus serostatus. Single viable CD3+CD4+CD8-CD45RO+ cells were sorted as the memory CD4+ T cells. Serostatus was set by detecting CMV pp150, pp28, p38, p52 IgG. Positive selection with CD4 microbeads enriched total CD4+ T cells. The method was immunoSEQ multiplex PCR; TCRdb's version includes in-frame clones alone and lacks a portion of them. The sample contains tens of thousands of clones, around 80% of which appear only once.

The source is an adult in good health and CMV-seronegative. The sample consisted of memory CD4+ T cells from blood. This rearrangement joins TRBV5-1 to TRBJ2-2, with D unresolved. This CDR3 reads CASSLDSTTGELFF. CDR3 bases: TGCGCCAGCAGCTTGGACAGTACCACCGGGGAGCTGTTTTTT.